Described below is a single TCR beta chain sequence and its context. The antigen is unknown. Sequencing used immunoSEQ multiplex PCR; TCRdb keeps in-frame clones, though not all of them. Counted here are about 350,000 clones, approximately 86% occurring once; the ten biggest clones make up roughly 10%. The sample originates from a study of Ad26.COV2.S vaccination and SARS-CoV-2 variants. The wider study: Donor participated within the Ad26.COV2.S arm of the COV1001 trial.

This CDR3 has 11 amino acids. Germline V lookup: CDR1 SGHVS, CDR2 FQNEAQ. Between the trimmed V and J ends, which lost 3 bases and 2 bases, there was a span of 2 bases. Treatment defined: over 15 received Ad26.COV2.S at low or high dose, single or two shots; about five received placebo; per-sample allocation not given. At day 63 after the first vaccine or placebo injection, samples were drawn. Findings and limits, study-wide: Relative to placebo recipients, vaccine recipients exhibited elevated spike-specific TCR breadth.

The chain recombines TRBV7-8 with TRBJ2-7; D gene ambiguous. The clonotype was recovered from a person aged 18-60 years who received the Ad26.COV2.S COVID-19 vaccine or a placebo. Here the sequenced sample was peripheral blood, taken in a trial of Ad26.COV2.S vaccine versus placebo. The CDR3: CASSFAYEQYF. CDR3 coding DNA: TGTGCCAGCAGCTTCGCCTACGAGCAGTACTTC.